This record covers a single TCR beta chain. This sample stems from a study of blood T cell repertoires in COVID-19. The CDR3 consists of 18 residues. The V gene's germline CDR1 is SGHTA and CDR2 FQGNSA. V lost 6 bases and J lost 3; bases outside the gene matches: 12. Original handling: Amplification of reference gene primers was used by the study to estimate nucleated cell counts. The table came from immunoSEQ multiplex PCR; TCRdb's copy has only in-frame clones and leaves some out. That table furnishes V, J and clone size, whereas the DNA furnished D and trimming. Of about 200,000 clones listed, 60% to 85% were seen once; the top ten hold approximately 6%.

Sequencing was performed on peripheral blood. This clonotype originated in a woman in her seventies with acute or convalescent COVID-19. The genes are TRBV7-2 and TRBJ1-6; TRBD1 aligns across 9 bases. The CDR3 nucleotides are TGTGCCAGCAGTTTGATAGGACAGGGGAATGTCTATAATTCACCCCTCCACTTT. Translating it yields CASSLIGQGNVYNSPLHF.